A selection of T cell receptor beta chains follows, all from one sample in a study of T cell responses to AZD1222 COVID-19 vaccine. Method: immunoSEQ multiplex PCR; TCRdb's copy keeps in-frame clones and lacks some. The sample shows around 80,000 clones, roughly nine tenths of them seen only once. Sequenced here: peripheral blood, sampled 28 days after the second AZD1222 dose. These receptors originate from an adult who received the AZD1222 COVID-19 vaccine. Each CDR3 is given with its conserved first and last residue. The order of the fields is D gene, clone size, V gene, J gene, CDR3 protein, CDR3 DNA. The D gene is left open where the match is weak. Clone size is shown for a subset of rows, as once, few, many or a class of expanded clone.

>TRBD1|NA|TRBV7-9|TRBJ1-2
CASSPVGQGLGYTF
TGTGCCAGCAGTCCGGTGGGACAGGGGCTCGGCTACACCTTC
>NA|once|TRBV12-3/TRBV12-4|TRBJ1-2
CASTLWGDYGYTF
TGTGCCAGCACCCTTTGGGGCGATTATGGCTACACCTTC
>TRBD2|NA|TRBV7-2|TRBJ2-5
CASSLVAGPVETQYF
TGTGCCAGCAGCTTAGTAGCGGGACCGGTCGAGACCCAGTACTTC
>NA|NA|TRBV19|TRBJ1-1
CASRRTANTEAFF
TGTGCCAGTAGAAGGACGGCGAACACTGAAGCTTTCTTT
>NA|NA|TRBV6-5|TRBJ1-1
CASSLQALNTEAFF
TGTGCCAGCAGTTTACAAGCATTGAACACTGAAGCTTTCTTT
>NA|NA|TRBV6-2/TRBV6-3|TRBJ2-2
CASSWSVTGELFF
TGTGCCAGCAGTTGGTCCGTCACCGGGGAGCTGTTTTTT
>TRBD2|once|TRBV4-1|TRBJ2-3
CARPAREGMTDTQYF
TGCGCCAGACCTGCGCGGGAGGGCATGACAGATACGCAGTATTTT
>NA|NA|TRBV5-6|TRBJ2-1
CASSSDQGRIHNEQFF
TGTGCCAGCAGCTCCGACCAGGGGAGGATACACAATGAGCAGTTCTTC
>TRBD2|once|TRBV19|TRBJ2-1
CASSIAGGGFEQFF
TGTGCCAGTAGTATAGCGGGAGGAGGGTTTGAGCAGTTCTTC
>NA|NA|TRBV11-2|TRBJ1-3
CASSLRASGNTIYF
TGTGCCAGCAGCTTGAGGGCCTCTGGAAACACCATATATTTT
>NA|NA|TRBV6-5|TRBJ2-3
CASRGRGGSTDTQYF
TGTGCCAGCAGGGGCCGGGGCGGGAGCACAGATACGCAGTATTTT
>TRBD2|NA|TRBV5-1|TRBJ2-1
CASSLAAGGPNEQFF
TGCGCCAGCAGCTTGGCAGCGGGAGGGCCCAATGAGCAGTTCTTC
>TRBD2|NA|TRBV18|TRBJ2-7
CASSPPGLADYEQYF
TGTGCCAGCTCACCTCCGGGACTAGCAGACTACGAGCAGTACTTC
>NA|once|TRBV19|TRBJ2-3
CASSMNRVGADTQYF
TGTGCCAGTAGTATGAACAGGGTTGGGGCAGATACGCAGTATTTT
>NA|NA|TRBV7-3|TRBJ2-1
CASSLQGRIDEQFF
TGTGCCAGCAGCCTCCAGGGGCGCATCGATGAGCAGTTCTTC
>TRBD2|NA|TRBV5-8|TRBJ2-2
CASSLEAGVVTGELFF
TGTGCCAGCAGCTTGGAAGCGGGAGTAGTCACCGGGGAGCTGTTTTTT
>TRBD1|NA|TRBV27|TRBJ1-1
CASRWDSRNTEAFF
TGTGCCAGCAGATGGGACAGCCGGAACACTGAAGCTTTCTTT
>TRBD1|NA|TRBV27|TRBJ1-2
CARYKGDRVLSNYGYTF
TGTGCCAGGTATAAGGGGGACAGGGTACTCTCTAACTATGGCTACACCTTC
>TRBD1|NA|TRBV7-9|TRBJ1-5
CASSLKHGQGRQPQHF
TGTGCCAGCAGCTTAAAACATGGACAGGGACGGCAGCCCCAGCATTTT
>NA|NA|TRBV7-8|TRBJ2-3
CASSPKSSSDTQYF
TGTGCCAGCAGCCCCAAGTCCTCCTCGGATACGCAGTATTTT
>NA|NA|TRBV9|TRBJ1-5
CASSTDYGNQPQHF
TGTGCCAGCAGCACGGACTACGGCAATCAGCCCCAGCATTTT
>NA|NA|TRBV3-1/TRBV3-2|TRBJ1-3
CASSQEGAGGNTIYF
TGTGCCAGCAGCCAAGAGGGGGCAGGGGGAAACACCATATATTTT
>NA|NA|TRBV3-1/TRBV3-2|TRBJ1-1
CASSQASPVSEAFF
TGTGCCAGCAGCCAAGCTTCGCCAGTCTCGGAAGCTTTCTTT
>TRBD2|NA|TRBV11-3|TRBJ2-1
CASRSGLAGSEQFF
TGTGCCAGCAGGTCAGGACTAGCGGGATCTGAGCAGTTCTTC